This T cell receptor (beta chain) comes out of a study of T cell responses to AZD1222 COVID-19 vaccine. Overall study results and limits: Only six individuals given AZD1222 were seropositive at baseline.

TCRdb keeps only in-frame clones here, not all; method: immunoSEQ multiplex PCR. The sample holds about 140,000 clones, about nine tenths seen once. The V gene's germline CDR1 is SGHNT and CDR2 YENEEA. The CDR3 runs 16 residues. Trimming stripped 1 base from V and 0 bases from J, with 10 bases between. A word on this clone: What it binds is not known.

The TCR comes from an adult in good health. Sequences were derived from peripheral blood, sampled on day 0 of AZD1222 vaccination. V usage is TRBV11-3 and J usage is TRBJ1-3, with D uncertain. CDR3 residues: CASSLGPTSSGNTIYF. The CDR3 DNA sequence: TGTGCCAGCAGCTTAGGGCCTACGAGCTCTGGAAACACCATATATTTT.